This T cell receptor (beta chain) is drawn from a study of T cell responses to AZD1222 COVID-19 vaccine (dated by TCRdb to 2020 to 2023). For the study in its entirety: TCR sequencing covered approximately 230 trial participants: roughly 200 given two doses of AZD1222 and 26 given two doses of MenACWY control vaccine. Trial participants were enrolled by age into subgroups of 18-55, 56-69 and 70-plus years, and roughly 150, 30 and 60 TCR-sequenced participants, respectively, were included in these subgroups.

Points the paper makes about the study in general: In the small 56-69-year group, the increase in depth fell short of significance, most likely because of low power. Conclusions about previously exposed vaccinees are limited, since just six AZD1222 recipients were seropositive for SARS-CoV-2 at baseline. Because no day 14 peak-response samples were available, the repertoires could be characterized only after the peak T cell response. A significant rise in spike-specific TCR breadth and depth was observed after two AZD1222 doses relative to day 0 and relative to MenACWY recipients. Reportedly, close to half of the unique spike-specific TCRs recognized epitopes lying outside the regions that are mutated in the B.1.351 and B.1.1.7 variants. CD4 TCRs associated with the vaccine covered the entire spike protein, and the dominant responses were in regions 160-218 and 743-854. Participants were mostly white British, with more females than males. The authors suggested clonal diversity may have been underestimated.

The CDR3 regions of human TCRbeta chains were analyzed by immunosequencing. The source study handled its data this way. Repertoire TCRs were matched against a reference library of SARS-CoV-2-specific TCRs generated with the MIRA antigen-specificity platform. Breadth meant the fraction of unique TCRs that were SARS-CoV-2-associated, whereas depth meant the fraction of total T cells that were SARS-CoV-2-associated. Each spike-specific TCR was assigned to its reactive spike region and to a CD4 or CD8 class using the MIRA data. Log10-transformed breadth and depth values were compared by one-way ANOVA with Sidak's multiple comparisons tests. Drawn from immuneACCESS, this table holds only the in-frame rearrangements with V and J called that TCRdb kept. Clones are partly lost; checked studies trace under half to an unresolved V gene and leave the rest unexplained. V and J calls and clone size are as listed in that table; D and trimming were resolved from the DNA. The sample contains tens of thousands of clones, roughly 90% of them found a single time. The leading ten clones occupy around 5.1% of the sample.

The table lists this clone with a count of one. Its antigen remains unidentified. The input lacks base qualities; no much larger clone sits a single base away. The time point label, as the study defines it: about 28 days (+/-7) after the second vaccine dose. AZD1222 recipients whose second dose came at about 4 weeks and those whose second dose came at about 12 weeks were combined into one group, since spike-specific TCR depth and breadth did not differ between the two schedules. Samples from vaccinated people were obtained from the UK trials COV001 and COV002, which included a single-blind randomized controlled phase 2/3 trial of AZD1222 (ChAdOx1 nCoV-19) in healthy adults. Trial participant PBMC samples were collected at day 0 and day 28 after the second dose for TCRbeta chain sequencing. Here the sequenced sample was peripheral blood, taken 28 days after the second AZD1222 dose. The source of this sequence is an adult who received the AZD1222 COVID-19 vaccine.

The bases read TGTGCCAGCAGCCCCGTGATAGGGGCGAATGAGCAGTTCTTC. Its translation is CASSPVIGANEQFF. This sequence uses TRBV5-4 and TRBJ2-1; possibly the D gene is TRBD1, per 5 matching bases. CDR1 and CDR2 are read off the germline V gene (reference sequence) as SGHNT and YYREEE. The CDR3 runs 14 amino acids, cysteine and phenylalanine included. The CDR3 DNA has 42 bases and is translated from base 1. The trim is 4 bases for V and 7 bases for J, with a gap of 15 bases between the germline ends.